This T cell receptor beta chain was sequenced in a study of cytomegalovirus exposure and HLA in healthy donors. Study context: Caucasian-associated ancestry cluster membership applied to just over 80% of 300 to 450 genotyped donors. Whole-study findings and limits: Testing in vitro showed a few CMV-associated chains specific for CMV antigens. Per a prior analysis, the majority of TCR beta V segments were productive roughly 87% or roughly 30% of the time.

In regard to this clone: What it binds is not known.

Germline CDR1 and CDR2: SGHRS and YFSETQ. The ends lost 4 bases at V and 5 bases at J; junction bases unmatched: 6. This CDR3 is 13 amino acids long. PCR amplification relied on 60 Vbeta primers (plus 13 Jbeta primers). Original processing notes: Later analysis identified tens of millions of unique TCR beta chains, approximately 11 million shared. Repertoires were generated with immunoSEQ multiplex PCR, while TCRdb's copy carries only in-frame clones and drops some. V and J calls and clone size are as listed in that table; D and trimming were resolved from the DNA. The sample lists some 160,000 clones; around four fifths were seen once.

The chain links TRBV5-1 to TRBJ2-7, with 7 bases aligning to TRBD2. The specimen sequenced was PBMCs. This TCR was recovered from a woman in her late teens or twenties in good health and CMV-seronegative. The CDR3 sequence: CASSLGTTDEQYF. In DNA, the CDR3 is TGCGCCAGCAGCCTTGGGACTACAGACGAGCAGTACTTC. Filled out from reference TRBV5-1 and TRBJ2-7, the complete variable domain reads KAGVTQTPRYLIKTRGQQVTLSCSPISGHRSVSWYQQTPGQGLQFLFEYFSETQRNKGNFPGRFSGRQFSNSRSEMNVSTLELGDSALYLCASSLGTTDEQYFGPGTRLTVT.